A selection of T cell receptor beta chains follows, all from one sample in a study of T-cell memory formation after mild COVID-19. TCRdb reanalysed the 5' RACE reads using MiXCR and keeps one entry per CDR3 protein. Of under 300,000 distinct CDR3 sequences in the sample, around 17% were seen once. The sample comprised PBMCs or a T cell subset sorted from them (not recorded which). Every receptor here comes from a young man who had mild COVID-19 (a few samples of this study predate the infection). Cell type and time point are not known. The CDR3 runs from the conserved cysteine through the conserved F or W. Each record gives: clone size, V gene, J gene, D gene, CDR3 DNA, CDR3 protein. A D gene is named only where the DNA matches it firmly. Rows give clone size only sometimes, using once, few, many, or a class for an expanded clone.

few,TRBV20-1,TRBJ1-3,NA,TGCAGTGCTAGAATTCGGGTCGGGGGAGGAAACACCATATATTTT,CSARIRVGGGNTIYF
few,TRBV3-1,TRBJ2-7,NA,TGTGCCAGCAGGCAGGGCCCCGGCGACGAGCAGTACTTC,CASRQGPGDEQYF
few,TRBV20-1,TRBJ2-5,TRBD2,TGCAGTCTCATAGCGGGGGGGCGGCCGCCAGAGACCCAGTACTTC,CSLIAGGRPPETQYF
few,TRBV7-9,TRBJ1-1,NA,TGTGCCAGCAGCTCCAGCGGACGGAGTGAAGCTTTCTTT,CASSSSGRSEAFF
NA,TRBV7-3,TRBJ2-1,TRBD2,TGTGCCAGCAGCTTTTCGACTAGCGGGGAGCAGTTCTTC,CASSFSTSGEQFF
many,TRBV7-9,TRBJ1-5,NA,TGTGCCAGCAGCTTTTTAGGCAATCAGCCCCAGCATTTT,CASSFLGNQPQHF
NA,TRBV20-1,TRBJ2-5,NA,TGCAGTGCCGCACCCACGGACCTCGTCCAAGAGACCCAGTACTTC,CSAAPTDLVQETQYF
once,TRBV6-2/TRBV6-3,TRBJ1-3,NA,TGTGCCAGCATTTCCGGCGGGGGATTTCGAAACACCATATATTTT,CASISGGGFRNTIYF
few,TRBV20-1,TRBJ1-1,NA,TGCAGTGCTAGAGATGAACGGGGGTTAAGGGCATGGAACACTGAAGCTTTCTTT,CSARDERGLRAWNTEAFF
few,TRBV5-4,TRBJ1-1,NA,TGTGCCAGCAGCTTGGACTTGGTGGGTTCTGAAGCTTTCTTT,CASSLDLVGSEAFF
NA,TRBV9,TRBJ1-6,NA,TGTGCCAGCAGCCGTCGGGTGGACGGTAATTCACCCCTCCACTTT,CASSRRVDGNSPLHF
few,TRBV10-3,TRBJ2-2,NA,TGTGCCATCAGGGACAGCCTAAGGGACACCGGGGAGCTGTTTTTT,CAIRDSLRDTGELFF
many,TRBV6-2/TRBV6-3,TRBJ2-5,NA,TGTGCCAGCAGTTACGGGGTAGTAGGAACCCAGTACTTC,CASSYGVVGTQYF
few,TRBV7-9,TRBJ2-5,NA,TGTGCCAGCAGCTTAGATTCGTGGGCGGGAGAGACCCAGTACTTC,CASSLDSWAGETQYF
NA,TRBV6-4,TRBJ2-1,TRBD1,TGTGCCAGCAGTGCTGGACAGGGCACGCGGAATGAGCAGTTCTTC,CASSAGQGTRNEQFF
few,TRBV11-1,TRBJ2-2,NA,TGTGCCAGCAGCCACGACGGGGGGCTGGACACCGGGGAGCTGTTTTTT,CASSHDGGLDTGELFF
few,TRBV19,TRBJ2-1,NA,TGTGCCAGTAGTATCTCTGGAGACCCTTACAATGAGCAGTTCTTC,CASSISGDPYNEQFF
NA,TRBV7-3,TRBJ1-1,TRBD1,TGTGCCAGCAGCTTAGCTTCTACCAGGGGGGTGGCTTTCTTT,CASSLASTRGVAFF
NA,TRBV12-3/TRBV12-4,TRBJ1-5,NA,TGTGCCAGCAGTTTCCCATCTGGGATCGTAGGCAATCAGCCCCAGCATTTT,CASSFPSGIVGNQPQHF
NA,TRBV4-1,TRBJ2-1,TRBD1,TGCGCCAGCAGCCGCACCGGGACAGGGAACAATGAGCAGTTCTTC,CASSRTGTGNNEQFF
NA,TRBV12-3/TRBV12-4,TRBJ2-1,TRBD2,TGTGCCAGCAGTCCCTATCTAGCGGGAGACAATGAGCAGTTCTTC,CASSPYLAGDNEQFF
few,TRBV11-2,TRBJ2-5,TRBD1,TGTGCCAGCAGCGGTTATCCGGGACAGGGAGAGACCCAGTACTTC,CASSGYPGQGETQYF
many,TRBV5-4,TRBJ2-3,TRBD2,TGTGCCAGCAGCTTGTCGGGGGGTACAGATACGCAGTATTTT,CASSLSGGTDTQYF
NA,TRBV5-1,TRBJ2-3,TRBD1,TGCGCCGGATCCGGGACAGGGATCACAGATACGCAGTATTTT,CAGSGTGITDTQYF
few,TRBV4-2,TRBJ1-1,NA,TGTGCCAGCAGCCAACCTGACTGGGTGGCCGCAGGAGCTTTCTTT,CASSQPDWVAAGAFF
NA,TRBV5-6,TRBJ2-5,NA,TGTGCCAGCAGGGAGGGCCAGGGACCTCAAGAGACCCAGTACTTC,CASREGQGPQETQYF
few,TRBV7-2,TRBJ2-5,NA,TGTGCCAGCAGCCGATCTGACAAGATGGGGACCCAGTACTTC,CASSRSDKMGTQYF
NA,TRBV27,TRBJ2-2,NA,TGTGCCAGTCAGAGAGGGGGATTGAACACCGGGGAGCTGTTTTTT,CASQRGGLNTGELFF
few,TRBV29-1,TRBJ1-1,NA,TGCAGCGTTGGGTATCGGGAGGACACTGAAGCTTTCTTT,CSVGYREDTEAFF
few,TRBV30,TRBJ2-3,NA,TGTGCCTGGAGTACGGAGGCAGATACGCAGTATTTT,CAWSTEADTQYF
NA,TRBV23-1,TRBJ1-1,NA,TGCGCCAGCAGTCACTGGCCGAACACTGAAGCTTTCTTT,CASSHWPNTEAFF
NA,TRBV9,TRBJ1-4,TRBD1,TGTGCCAGCAGCGCCACATCGGGACAGGGGGGTGAAAAACTGTTTTTT,CASSATSGQGGEKLFF
NA,TRBV20-1,TRBJ2-1,NA,TGCAGTGCTAGTATCTGGCCTGAGCAGTTCTTC,CSASIWPEQFF
NA,TRBV6-2/TRBV6-3,TRBJ2-1,TRBD2,TGTGCCAGCACCCCGGGGGGAGCCTACAATGAGCAGTTCTTC,CASTPGGAYNEQFF
NA,TRBV5-1,TRBJ2-3,TRBD2,TGCGCCAGCAGTGTTTCGGGGGGGCCGGCAGATACGCAGTATTTT,CASSVSGGPADTQYF
NA,TRBV13,TRBJ2-5,NA,TGTGCCCCCCAGGGAGGAAAGACCCAGTACTTC,CAPQGGKTQYF
few,TRBV5-1,TRBJ2-3,NA,TGCGCCAGCAGGATAGTCGGGACAACCTACACAGATACGCAGTATTTT,CASRIVGTTYTDTQYF
NA,TRBV29-1,TRBJ1-2,NA,TGCAGCGTTGAATTGTGGTATGGCTACACCTTC,CSVELWYGYTF
NA,TRBV2,TRBJ1-1,NA,TGTGCCAGCAGTGAAACGGGGATGAACACTGAAGCTTTCTTT,CASSETGMNTEAFF
NA,TRBV12-3/TRBV12-4,TRBJ2-7,TRBD1,TGTGCCAGCAGTGACAGCGACAGGGTAGGCGAGCAGTACTTC,CASSDSDRVGEQYF
NA,TRBV20-1,TRBJ1-5,NA,TGCAGTGCTAGAGTGATGAGCTATAGCAATCAGCCCCAGCATTTT,CSARVMSYSNQPQHF
NA,TRBV2,TRBJ1-5,TRBD1,TGTGCCAGCAGTGGGGACAGGGAGGACCAGCCCCAGCATTTT,CASSGDREDQPQHF
NA,TRBV5-1,TRBJ2-4,NA,TGCGCCAGCAGCTTTGAAGGGGCGACCAAAAACATTCAGTACTTC,CASSFEGATKNIQYF
NA,TRBV15,TRBJ2-1,TRBD2,TGTGCCACCAGCAGAGCTAGCGGGGATTACAATGAGCAGTTCTTC,CATSRASGDYNEQFF
many,TRBV7-8,TRBJ2-1,TRBD2,TGTGCCAGCAGCCTTAGGACTAGCGGCTACAATGAGCAGTTCTTC,CASSLRTSGYNEQFF
NA,TRBV7-2,TRBJ2-1,TRBD2,TGTGCCAGCAGCTTAGGAGCGGGGGGGCTGAATGAGCAGTTCTTC,CASSLGAGGLNEQFF
many,TRBV29-1,TRBJ2-2,NA,TGCAGCGGGGGGGACACCGGGGAGCTGTTTTTT,CSGGDTGELFF
few,TRBV5-1,TRBJ2-1,NA,TGCGCCAGCAGCTTGATGGACTCGGTGAATGAGCAGTTCTTC,CASSLMDSVNEQFF
few,TRBV18,TRBJ2-3,NA,TGTGCCAGCTCACCACCGGCGGGACGGGATAGCACAGATACGCAGTATTTT,CASSPPAGRDSTDTQYF
few,TRBV28,TRBJ1-4,TRBD1,TGTGCCAGCAGTTTTCCAGGGGGCGAAGAAAAACTGTTTTTT,CASSFPGGEEKLFF
many,TRBV5-1,TRBJ1-3,NA,TGCGCCAGCAGCTTGGGGTACAGAGCCTCTGGAAACACCATATATTTT,CASSLGYRASGNTIYF
NA,TRBV6-5,TRBJ1-2,TRBD1,TGTGCCAGCACCTACGGGACAGGGACTAGCTATGGCTACACCTTC,CASTYGTGTSYGYTF
few,TRBV12-3/TRBV12-4,TRBJ1-6,NA,TGTGCCAGCAGTTTAAGTGAGGGGTTTAATTCACCCCTCCACTTT,CASSLSEGFNSPLHF
NA,TRBV7-2,TRBJ2-1,NA,TGTGCCAGCAGCTCCCCGCTTAGCTACAATGAGCAGTTCTTC,CASSSPLSYNEQFF
NA,TRBV7-3,TRBJ1-3,NA,TGTGCCAGCAGAACGCCAGGGGCCGGAAACACCATATATTTT,CASRTPGAGNTIYF